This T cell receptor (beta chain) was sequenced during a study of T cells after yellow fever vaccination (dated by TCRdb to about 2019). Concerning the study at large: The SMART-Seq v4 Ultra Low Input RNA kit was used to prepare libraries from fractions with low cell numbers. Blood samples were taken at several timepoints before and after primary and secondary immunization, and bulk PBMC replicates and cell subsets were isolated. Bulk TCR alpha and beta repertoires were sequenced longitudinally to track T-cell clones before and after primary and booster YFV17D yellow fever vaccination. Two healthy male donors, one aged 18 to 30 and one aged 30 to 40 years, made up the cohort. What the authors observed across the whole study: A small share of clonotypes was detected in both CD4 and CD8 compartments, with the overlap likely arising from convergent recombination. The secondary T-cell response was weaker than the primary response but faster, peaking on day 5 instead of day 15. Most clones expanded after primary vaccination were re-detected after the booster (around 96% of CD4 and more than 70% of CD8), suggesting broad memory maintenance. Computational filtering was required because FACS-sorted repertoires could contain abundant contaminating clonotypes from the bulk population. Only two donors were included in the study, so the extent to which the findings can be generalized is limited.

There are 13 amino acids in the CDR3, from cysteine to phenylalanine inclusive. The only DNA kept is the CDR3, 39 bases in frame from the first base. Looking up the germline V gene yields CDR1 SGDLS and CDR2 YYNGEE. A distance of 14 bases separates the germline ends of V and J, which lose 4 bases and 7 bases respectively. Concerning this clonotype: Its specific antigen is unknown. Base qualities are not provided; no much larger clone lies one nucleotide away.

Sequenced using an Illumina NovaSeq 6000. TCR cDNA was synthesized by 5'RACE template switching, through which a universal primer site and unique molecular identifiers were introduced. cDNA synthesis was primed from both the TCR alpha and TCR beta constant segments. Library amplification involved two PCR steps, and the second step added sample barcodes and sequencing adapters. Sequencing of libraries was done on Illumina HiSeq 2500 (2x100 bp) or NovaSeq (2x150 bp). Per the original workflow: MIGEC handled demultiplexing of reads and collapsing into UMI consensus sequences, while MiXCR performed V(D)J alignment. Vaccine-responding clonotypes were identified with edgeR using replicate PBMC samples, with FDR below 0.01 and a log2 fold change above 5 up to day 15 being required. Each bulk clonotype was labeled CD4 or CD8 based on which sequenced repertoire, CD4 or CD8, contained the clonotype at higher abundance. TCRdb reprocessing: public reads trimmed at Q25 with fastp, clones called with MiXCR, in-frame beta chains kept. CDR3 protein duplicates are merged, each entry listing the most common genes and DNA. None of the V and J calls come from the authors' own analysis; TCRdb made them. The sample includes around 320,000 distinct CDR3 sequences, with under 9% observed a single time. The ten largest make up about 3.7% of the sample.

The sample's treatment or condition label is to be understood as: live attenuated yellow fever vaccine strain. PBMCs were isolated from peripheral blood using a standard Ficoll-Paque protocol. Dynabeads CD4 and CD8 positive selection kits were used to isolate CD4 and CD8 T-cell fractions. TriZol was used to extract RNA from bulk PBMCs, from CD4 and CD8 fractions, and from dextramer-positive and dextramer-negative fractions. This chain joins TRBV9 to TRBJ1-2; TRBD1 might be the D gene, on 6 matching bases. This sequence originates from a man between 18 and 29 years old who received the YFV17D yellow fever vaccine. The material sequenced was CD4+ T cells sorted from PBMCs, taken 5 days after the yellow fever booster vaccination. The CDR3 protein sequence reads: CASSQTGFGGYTF. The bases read TGTGCCAGCAGCCAGACAGGATTTGGTGGCTACACCTTC.